These 15 T cell receptor beta chains were all obtained from the same sample, sequenced in a study of OX40 agonist ivuxolimab in advanced cancers. Preparation of the library involved the immunoSEQ multiplex PCR assay. TCRdb obtained this table from immuneACCESS and retained in-frame rearrangements with V and J assigned. These tables miss some clones; where compared with another copy, unresolved V genes account for less than half of the shortfall, and the remainder is unexplained. The sample includes over 100,000 clones, with around 91% observed a single time. 0.55% of the sample is taken by the ten largest. Sequencing used CD4+ or CD8+ T cells sorted from blood, obtained in a trial of the OX40 agonist ivuxolimab. Receptors were obtained from an adult with an advanced solid tumor such as melanoma, head and neck, liver or kidney cancer.

The rearrangement links TRBV20-1 to TRBJ2-7; D remains ambiguous. Germline CDR1 DFQATT, CDR2 SNEGSKA (reference sequence). The CDR3 extends over 11 amino acids. The V end was cut by 6 bases, the J end by 2 bases, with 8 bases between. For the CDR3, the DNA is TGCAGTGCAGACGGAGCCTACGAGCAGTACTTC. It translates to CSADGAYEQYF.

The V call is TRBV11-2, the J call TRBJ2-1; TRBD1 matches 7 bases. With V trimmed by 4 bases and J by 0 bases, 9 bases remained unmatched. The germline gives CDR1 SGHAT, CDR2 FQNNGV. There are 17 residues in the CDR3. Written as DNA, the CDR3 is TGTGCCAGCAGCTCAACCTCAGGGGGAAGCTCCTACAATGAGCAGTTCTTC. This encodes CASSSTSGGSSYNEQFF.

The V call is TRBV6-6, the J call TRBJ1-6, with a possible D match to TRBD1 (5 bases). This CDR3 contains 15 residues. V lost 2 bases to trimming and J lost 8 bases, with 13 bases between them. Germline-derived CDR1 and CDR2 are MNHNY and SVGAGI (reference sequence). CDR3 nucleotide sequence: TGTGCCAGCAGTTACGACAGAGGCCAGTATTCACCCCTCCACTTT. Residues: CASSYDRGQYSPLHF.

V usage is TRBV6-4 and J usage is TRBJ1-2; 7 nucleotides match TRBD1. CDR3 length equals 14 residues. Germline trimming cut 6 bases from V and 8 bases from J; bases unmatched to any gene: 12. Germline V lookup: CDR1 MRHNA, CDR2 SNTAGT. The CDR3 sequence is CASSPLGGAGGYTF. The DNA of the CDR3 is TGTGCCAGCAGCCCTCTAGGGGGCGCGGGGGGCTACACCTTC.

This sequence joins TRBV25-1 and TRBJ2-3; D remains unclear. From germline, CDR1 is MGHDK and CDR2 SYGVNS. V shed 3 bases and J shed 2 bases, with 15 bases lying between them. The CDR3 loop spans 16 amino acids. The CDR3 DNA sequence: TGTGCCAGCAGTGATTCCTCGGGCAGGCACACAGATACGCAGTATTTT. Translated: CASSDSSGRHTDTQYF. The complete variable domain, with remaining parts taken from reference TRBV25-1 and TRBJ2-3, reads EADIYQTPRYLVIGTGKKITLECSQTMGHDKMYWYQQDPGMELHLIHYSYGVNSTEKGDLSSESTVSRIRTEHFPLTLESARPSHTSQYLCASSDSSGRHTDTQYFGPGTRLTVL.

This sequence joins TRBV7-8 and TRBJ2-5; weak D call: TRBD2 (5 bases). Matching the DNA end better, TRBJ2-7 makes the J call doubtful. CDR3 length equals 12 residues. Germline V CDR1 and CDR2: SGHVS, FQNEAQ. The CDR3 here is CASSRGGYEQYF. CDR3 sequence (DNA): TGTGCCAGCAGCCGCGGAGGATACGAGCAGTACTTC.

The V gene is TRBV30, the J gene TRBJ1-4, with a possible D match to TRBD1 (5 bases). Germline V gene data show CDR1 as GTSNPN and CDR2 as SVGIG (reference sequence). This CDR3 spans 15 amino acids. Trimming shortened V by 4 bases and J by 3 bases, and 15 bases separated the two germline ends. The CDR3, as DNA: TGTGCCTGGAATTCACCAGGGAGTCCTAATGAAAAACTGTTTTTT. This sequence encodes CAWNSPGSPNEKLFF.

This chain uses TRBV19 with TRBJ2-7; D gene ambiguous. V lost 2 bases to trimming and J lost 2 bases, with 7 bases between them. This CDR3 has 13 amino acids. Germline assignment: CDR1 LNHDA and CDR2 SQIVND (reference sequence). The CDR3 is CASSIKDPYEQYF. Written as DNA, the CDR3 is TGTGCCAGTAGTATAAAGGATCCCTACGAGCAGTACTTC.

J is TRBJ2-5 and V is TRBV25-1, with 7 nucleotides matching TRBD2. The junction had 7 bases not matched to a gene; V was cut back by 1 base and J by 2 bases. The CDR3 is made up of 16 amino acids. Germline loops: CDR1 MGHDK, CDR2 SYGVNS. CDR3 region: CASSEWGGGSQETQYF. CDR3 nucleotide sequence: TGTGCCAGCAGTGAATGGGGGGGTGGGAGTCAAGAGACCCAGTACTTC.

The V call is TRBV5-4, the J call TRBJ1-4, with a possible D match to TRBD1 (6 bases). Germline-derived CDR1 and CDR2 are SGHNT and YYREEE (reference sequence). This CDR3 comprises 14 residues. The ends were cut back, 4 bases at V and 8 bases at J, with 15 bases in the middle. As DNA, the CDR3 is TGTGCCAGCAGCGCCGACAGGAACAGCGAAAAACTGTTTTTT. It encodes CASSADRNSEKLFF.

This clone was picked up one time. This chain joins TRBV6-5 and TRBJ2-2; weak D call: TRBD2 (5 bases). The V end lost 7 bases, the J end lost 13 bases, and 16 bases lay between the germline ends. Germline CDR1 reads MNHEY; CDR2 reads SVGAGI. The CDR3 is 12 residues long. CDR3 protein: CASISSRGGLFF. CDR3 nucleotides: TGTGCCAGCATCTCCTCACGCGGAGGGCTGTTTTTT.

This clone was seen only once. CDR3 coding DNA: TGTGCCAGCGAGGGGGGAGGGAATCAGCCCCAGCATTTT. Residues: CASEGGGNQPQHF. The chain uses TRBV28 and TRBJ1-5; a weak D match, TRBD1 (6 bases). The V gene's germline CDR1 is MDHEN and CDR2 SYDVKM. V lost 8 bases and J lost 4, with 12 bases in between. This CDR3 comprises 13 residues.

The chain has TRBV6-1 and TRBJ1-1, with a weak D call TRBD1 (6 bases). Germline V CDR1 and CDR2: MNHNS, SASEGT. V shed 10 bases and J shed 1 base, with 13 bases lying between them. CDR3 length equals 13 residues. The DNA of the CDR3 is TGTGCCAACAGGGCCGAACAGAACACTGAAGCTTTCTTT. Protein sequence: CANRAEQNTEAFF.

V usage is TRBV5-1 and J usage is TRBJ2-3, with D possibly being TRBD1 (6 bases). CDR3 length: 14 amino acids. CDR1 SGHRS and CDR2 YFSETQ come from the germline V gene. Trimming stripped 7 bases from V and 5 bases from J, with 17 bases between. CDR3 region: CASDLQGFGDTQYF. For the CDR3, the DNA is TGCGCCAGCGACTTACAGGGATTCGGAGATACGCAGTATTTT.

The V and J genes are TRBV7-9 and TRBJ2-5; 8 nucleotides match TRBD2. The V and J ends lost 5 bases and 3 bases, in that order; junction bases with no gene match: 8. The CDR3 loop spans 15 amino acids. CDR1 is SEHNR and CDR2 is FQNEAQ in the germline V gene (reference sequence). The CDR3 DNA reads TGTGCCAGCAGCCGTATGGGACTAGAAAAAGAGACCCAGTACTTC. It specifies CASSRMGLEKETQYF.